One sample yielded the 14 T cell receptor beta chains listed below, sequenced in a study of technical replicates of blood from a handful of donors. Libraries were prepared by immunoSEQ multiplex PCR; TCRdb keeps only in-frame clonotypes and omits some of them. The data contain 60,000 to 65,000 clones, around 87% of them singletons. The sequenced material came from PBMCs. These receptor sequences come from a human donor in good health. Some clones in this sample may be carry-over from other donors' samples.

Comment on this clone: This sample includes further DNA sequences coding for the same CDR3. This chain uses TRBV7-9 with TRBJ1-5; D gene uncertain. V was trimmed by 1 base and J by 2 bases, leaving 9 bases between them. Germline CDR1 SEHNR, CDR2 FQNEAQ (reference sequence). The length of the CDR3 is 15 residues. CDR3 coding DNA: TGTGCCAGCAGCTTAGACAGAAGTGGCAATCAGCCCCAGCATTTT. Translation: CASSLDRSGNQPQHF.

This clone was found a few times. The chain couples TRBV5-1 to TRBJ2-5, with 7 bases fitting TRBD2. V was pared by 0 bases and J by 4 bases, with 9 bases of the junction left unmatched. This CDR3 comprises 16 residues. The germline V gene has CDR1 SGHRS and CDR2 YFSETQ. For the CDR3, the DNA is TGCGCCAGCAGCTTGGCGTCTAGCGGTTTGAGAGAGACCCAGTACTTC. It codes for CASSLASSGLRETQYF.

This chain links TRBV6-5 with TRBJ1-2; TRBD1 aligns across 9 bases. Germline CDR1 reads MNHEY; CDR2 reads SVGAGI. The length of the CDR3 is 15 residues. The junction had 9 bases not matched to a gene; V was cut back by 7 bases and J by 3 bases. This CDR3 is CASTNPDRGYYGYTF. The DNA for the CDR3 is TGTGCCAGCACGAACCCGGACAGGGGCTACTATGGCTACACCTTC.

The V gene is TRBV13, the J gene TRBJ2-7; TRBD1 is a possible D gene (5 bases). Trimming shortened V by 5 bases and J by 0 bases, and 17 bases separated the two germline ends. CDR1 is PRHDT, CDR2 FYEKMQ, per germline (reference sequence). The CDR3 covers 16 residues. The DNA of the CDR3 is TGTGCCAGCAGCCCCCTAGGGGAAAGCCCCTCCTACGAGCAGTACTTC. Encoded protein: CASSPLGESPSYEQYF.

This chain joins TRBV7-9 and TRBJ2-1; 8 positions agree with TRBD1. The CDR3 loop spans 14 amino acids. V gave up 6 bases and J gave up 5 bases; unmatched junction bases: 6. Germline V CDR1 and CDR2: SEHNR, FQNEAQ (reference sequence). As DNA, the CDR3 is TGTGCCAGCAGATTGGGACAGGCCAACAATGAGCAGTTCTTC. Amino acid sequence: CASRLGQANNEQFF.

The chain uses TRBV28 and TRBJ2-3; TRBD1 agrees at 9 bases. Germline CDR1 and CDR2: MDHEN and SYDVKM. Losses at the gene ends were 6 bases for V and 3 bases for J; bases not matched to a gene: 4. CDR3 length: 14 residues. CDR3 region: CASRGTGKTDTQYF. CDR3 bases: TGTGCCAGCAGGGGGACAGGGAAAACAGATACGCAGTATTTT.

The chain has TRBV18 and TRBJ2-2, with D possibly being TRBD2 (5 bases). CDR1 and CDR2 (germline): KGHSH, LQKENI. The V gene lost 3 bases and the J gene lost 4 bases, with 9 bases spanning the gap. CDR3 length: 14 amino acids. CDR3 nucleotides: TGTGCCAGCTCACCTATAAGCGGCACCGGGGAGCTGTTTTTT. Its translation: CASSPISGTGELFF.

The chain combines TRBV30 with TRBJ2-7; D perhaps matches TRBD1 (5 bases). Trimming took 1 base from V and 6 from J, leaving 7 bases between them. The CDR3 has 11 amino acids. Germline V lookup: CDR1 GTSNPN, CDR2 SVGIG (reference sequence). CDR3 sequence: CAWSERGEQYF. The CDR3 DNA is TGTGCCTGGAGTGAAAGGGGCGAGCAGTACTTC. Filled out from reference TRBV30 and TRBJ2-7, the complete variable domain reads SQTIHQWPATLVQPVGSPLSLECTVEGTSNPNLYWYRQAAGRGLQLLFYSVGIGQISSEVPQNLSASRPQDRQFILSSKKLLLSDSGFYLCAWSERGEQYFGPGTRLTVT.

This clone was found once. The V and J genes are TRBV7-2 and TRBJ2-3; 9 bases map to TRBD2. CDR1 and CDR2 (germline): SGHTA, FQGNSA. V dropped 4 bases and J dropped 5; count of bases not matched to a gene: 10. The CDR3 totals 16 residues. Here the CDR3 reads CASSSIAGAPGDTQYF. The CDR3 DNA reads TGTGCCAGCAGCTCCATAGCGGGAGCCCCGGGAGATACGCAGTATTTT.

In this sample, this clone turned up once. The rearrangement joins TRBV2 to TRBJ2-3; TRBD2 is a possible D gene (6 bases). This CDR3 is 15 amino acids long. The V gene lost 10 bases and the J gene lost 0 bases, with 17 bases spanning the gap. The V gene's germline CDR1 is SNHLY and CDR2 FYNNEI. CDR3 protein: CATSWERASTDTQYF. The CDR3 bases are TGTGCCACCTCCTGGGAGCGGGCTAGCACAGATACGCAGTATTTT.

The chain combines TRBV29-1 with TRBJ2-2; TRBD2 might be the D (6 bases). Trimming removed 5 bases from V and 2 bases from J, with 12 bases in between. Per germline, CDR1 SQVTM and CDR2 ANQGSEA. The CDR3 totals 14 residues. CDR3 DNA: TGCAGCGTTCCCCCAGCGGGCAACACCGGGGAGCTGTTTTTT. Protein product: CSVPPAGNTGELFF.

The chain uses TRBV4-3 and TRBJ1-2, with a weak D call TRBD1 (6 bases). V was clipped by 8 bases and J by 6 bases, with 22 bases between them. The CDR3 covers 15 residues. Germline V lookup: CDR1 LGHNA, CDR2 YSLEER. CDR3 DNA: TGCGCCAGCGGGTTTGGGGGCGCCGAGCCAAATGGCTACACCTTC. Its protein is CASGFGGAEPNGYTF.

The chain recombines TRBV19 with TRBJ1-2; D unresolved. Trimming removed 7 bases from V and 4 bases from J, with 16 bases in between. In germline, CDR1 is LNHDA, CDR2 SQIVND (reference sequence). There are 14 residues in the CDR3. CDR3 sequence: CASNTRPRGYGYTF. CDR3 nucleotides: TGTGCCAGTAACACACGCCCTCGGGGCTATGGCTACACCTTC.

The rearrangement joins TRBV2 to TRBJ2-5, with 8 bases lining up with TRBD2. The germline V gene encodes CDR1 SNHLY and CDR2 FYNNEI. Germline trimming cut 1 base from V and 5 bases from J; bases unmatched to any gene: 15. The CDR3 runs 18 residues. In DNA form, the CDR3 reads TGTGCCAGCAGTGAAGGTCGGGGCGGGGGGTCCGCCAGGGAGACCCAGTACTTC. Its protein is CASSEGRGGGSARETQYF.